A selection of T cell receptor beta chains follows, all from one sample in a study of neurological immune-mediated disorders. TCRdb ran MiXCR on the 5' RACE reads and lists one entry per CDR3 protein. The sample includes 50,000 to 85,000 distinct CDR3 sequences, 5.2% of them seen just once. Sequenced sample: PBMCs. All receptors derive from a woman aged 25 to 39 with multiple sclerosis. The CDR3 runs from the conserved cysteine through the conserved F or W. A D gene is named only where the DNA matches it firmly. The size field is filled for only some rows; it gives once, few, many or a size class.

TRBV15,12,many,TRBJ2-1,-,CATSRGDRGKFF,TGTGCCACCAGCAGAGGCGATAGGGGAAAGTTCTTC
TRBV20-1,11,-,TRBJ2-1,-,CSRPSGYEQFF,TGCAGTCGCCCCTCGGGCTATGAGCAGTTCTTC
TRBV15,16,few,TRBJ1-2,-,CATSRGGEPANYGYTF,TGTGCCACCAGCAGAGGAGGGGAGCCCGCAAACTATGGCTACACCTTC
TRBV13,12,many,TRBJ2-7,-,CASRLGRGEQYF,TGTGCCAGCAGACTCGGACGGGGCGAGCAGTACTTC
TRBV12-3/TRBV12-4,14,many,TRBJ1-1,-,CASSYGPSNTEAFF,TGTGCCAGCAGCTACGGGCCATCGAACACTGAAGCTTTCTTT
TRBV5-1,15,many,TRBJ2-4,-,CASSLIGGEGNIQYF,TGCGCCAGCAGCTTAATCGGGGGAGAGGGCAACATTCAGTACTTC
TRBV7-9,15,-,TRBJ2-5,TRBD1,CASSPRTGLQGTQYF,TGTGCCAGCAGCCCCCGGACAGGGCTCCAAGGAACCCAGTACTTC
TRBV20-1,12,many,TRBJ2-5,-,CSARELAETQYF,TGCAGTGCTAGAGAATTGGCAGAGACCCAGTACTTC
TRBV20-1,14,many,TRBJ2-5,TRBD2,CSARLAGGRETQYF,TGCAGTGCTCGACTAGCGGGGGGCCGTGAGACCCAGTACTTC
TRBV10-1,13,many,TRBJ2-7,TRBD1,CASSMDRAGEQYF,TGCGCCAGCAGCATGGACAGGGCTGGCGAGCAGTACTTC
TRBV20-1,14,many,TRBJ1-5,TRBD1,CSATRQGRFQPQHF,TGCAGTGCTACTAGACAGGGCCGTTTTCAGCCCCAGCATTTT
TRBV5-6,13,many,TRBJ2-5,-,CASSLRTGETQYF,TGTGCCAGCAGCTTGCGTACCGGGGAGACCCAGTACTTC
TRBV4-1,16,many,TRBJ1-5,TRBD1,CASSQDGATGPRAQNF,TGCGCCAGCAGCCAAGATGGGGCGACAGGGCCCAGGGCCCAGAATTTT
TRBV5-1,15,many,TRBJ1-4,-,CASSLDTGGNEKLFF,TGCGCCAGCAGCTTGGATACGGGGGGAAATGAAAAACTGTTTTTT
TRBV28,17,-,TRBJ2-1,TRBD2,CASSSTSGVSEYNEQFF,TGTGCCAGCAGTTCGACTAGCGGGGTCTCCGAATACAATGAGCAGTTCTTC
TRBV12-3/TRBV12-4,15,many,TRBJ1-2,-,CASSLGPGSSYGYTF,TGTGCCAGCAGTTTAGGCCCGGGATCGAGCTATGGCTACACCTTC
TRBV6-6,13,many,TRBJ1-2,TRBD1,CASSTGTVYGYTF,TGTGCCAGCAGCACCGGGACAGTTTATGGCTACACCTTC
TRBV5-5,14,few,TRBJ2-3,-,CASSVGTPTRPQYF,TGTGCCAGCAGCGTGGGGACTCCCACCCGCCCGCAGTATTTT
TRBV20-1,16,many,TRBJ2-2,TRBD2,CSASSPLAGVTGELFF,TGCAGTGCTAGTTCCCCCCTAGCGGGGGTGACCGGGGAGCTGTTTTTT
TRBV5-1,18,many,TRBJ2-2,TRBD1,CASSTSTGGFLVTGELFF,TGCGCCAGCAGCACCTCAACAGGGGGCTTTTTAGTCACCGGGGAGCTGTTTTTT
TRBV20-1,16,many,TRBJ2-7,-,CSASQTFGRGFGEQYF,TGCAGTGCTTCCCAGACATTTGGCAGGGGTTTCGGGGAGCAGTACTTC
TRBV6-6,15,-,TRBJ2-7,-,CASSFTGGASYEQYF,TGTGCCAGCAGTTTTACAGGGGGGGCCTCCTACGAGCAGTACTTC
TRBV4-1,16,-,TRBJ2-4,TRBD1,CASSQDLGQLINIQYF,TGCGCCAGCAGCCAAGATCTGGGACAGCTAATAAACATTCAGTACTTC
TRBV12-3/TRBV12-4,13,many,TRBJ1-2,TRBD1,CASSRTGDYGYTF,TGTGCCAGCAGTCGGACAGGGGACTATGGCTACACCTTC
TRBV12-3/TRBV12-4,15,-,TRBJ2-3,TRBD1,CASTGTGSSTDTQYF,TGTGCCAGCACCGGGACAGGATCTAGCACAGATACGCAGTATTTT
TRBV20-1,15,many,TRBJ1-1,-,CSASGPGKMNTEAFF,TGCAGTGCTAGTGGGCCAGGGAAGATGAACACTGAAGCTTTCTTT
TRBV5-1,14,few,TRBJ2-7,-,CASSSGHNRYEQYF,TGCGCCAGCAGCTCCGGACACAATAGATACGAGCAGTACTTC
TRBV6-2/TRBV6-3,20,few,TRBJ2-3,TRBD2,CASSYSVVPSGESSTDTQYF,TGTGCCAGCAGTTACTCGGTTGTGCCTAGCGGGGAGTCTAGCACAGATACGCAGTATTTT
TRBV10-3,14,many,TRBJ1-2,-,CAISDRALNYGYTF,TGTGCCATCAGTGACAGGGCCCTCAACTATGGCTACACCTTC
TRBV5-1,14,-,TRBJ2-1,-,CASSLGPQGNEQFF,TGCGCCAGCAGCTTGGGACCACAGGGAAATGAGCAGTTCTTC
TRBV6-2/TRBV6-3,15,-,TRBJ2-1,-,CASSTPGEVADRQFF,TGTGCCAGCAGTACCCCCGGTGAGGTGGCCGATCGGCAGTTCTTC
TRBV10-3,14,many,TRBJ1-1,-,CAIRRDNRNTEAFF,TGTGCCATCAGACGCGACAATCGGAACACTGAAGCTTTCTTT
TRBV4-1,15,few,TRBJ1-5,-,CASSQEVIGNQPQNF,TGCGCCAGCAGCCAAGAAGTAATCGGCAATCAGCCCCAGAATTTT
TRBV5-1,14,many,TRBJ1-1,-,CASSLDNGQGLAFF,TGCGCCAGCAGCTTGGATAATGGGCAGGGGCTGGCTTTCTTT
TRBV10-2,15,many,TRBJ2-3,-,CASSEVQGGSDTQYF,TGCGCCAGCAGTGAAGTGCAGGGGGGATCAGATACGCAGTATTTT
TRBV5-6,13,many,TRBJ2-5,-,CASSAFAGETQYF,TGTGCCAGCAGCGCGTTTGCGGGGGAGACCCAGTACTTC
TRBV10-1,13,many,TRBJ2-7,TRBD1,CACTGTDPYEQYF,TGCGCCTGCACCGGGACAGACCCCTACGAGCAGTACTTC
TRBV5-1,13,many,TRBJ2-1,-,CASSRYTGNEQFF,TGCGCCAGCAGCCGTTATACAGGGAACGAGCAGTTCTTC
TRBV21-1,14,-,TRBJ1-5,-,CASSKGTGTQPQNF,TGTGCCAGCAGCAAAGGGACAGGGACTCAGCCCCAGAATTTT
TRBV3-1,14,many,TRBJ1-2,TRBD1,CASSQGDRADRYTF,TGTGCCAGCAGCCAAGGGGACAGAGCTGATCGCTACACCTTC
TRBV7-2,14,many,TRBJ2-1,-,CASSPRAGVQEQFF,TGTGCCAGCAGCCCTAGAGCAGGGGTACAGGAGCAGTTCTTC